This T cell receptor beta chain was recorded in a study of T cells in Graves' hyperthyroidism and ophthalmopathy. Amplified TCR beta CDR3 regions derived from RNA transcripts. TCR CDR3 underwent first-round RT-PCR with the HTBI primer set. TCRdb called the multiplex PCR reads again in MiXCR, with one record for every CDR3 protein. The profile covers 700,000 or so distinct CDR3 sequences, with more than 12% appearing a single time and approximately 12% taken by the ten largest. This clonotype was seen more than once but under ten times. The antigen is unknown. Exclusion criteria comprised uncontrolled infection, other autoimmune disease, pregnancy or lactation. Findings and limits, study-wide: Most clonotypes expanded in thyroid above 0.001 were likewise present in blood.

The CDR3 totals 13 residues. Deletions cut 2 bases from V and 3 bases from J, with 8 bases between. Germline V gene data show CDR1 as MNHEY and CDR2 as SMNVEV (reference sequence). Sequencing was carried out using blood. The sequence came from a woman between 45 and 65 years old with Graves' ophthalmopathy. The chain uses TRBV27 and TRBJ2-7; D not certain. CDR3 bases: TGTGCCAGCAGTTTAGTAGCCCACTACGAGCAGTACTTC. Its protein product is CASSLVAHYEQYF.